Described below is a single T cell receptor (beta chain) sequence and its context. Its antigen is unknown. The data were obtained in a study of shared clonotypes between healthy human individuals. General study points: Shared clonotypes across all four donors exceeded non-shared ones in generation probability. Sampling covered blood only; tissue repertoires likely differ.

CD45RO-negative, CCR7-selected cells formed the naive CD8 fraction, which excluded terminally differentiated effector memory CD45RA+ cells. Sorted-subset replicate PCR reactions contained roughly 200 ng DNA, corresponding to 29,000 or so T cell genomes. Method: immunoSEQ multiplex PCR; TCRdb's copy keeps in-frame clones and lacks some. Seen here are just over 2,000,000 clones, about 95% observed once, and the top ten hold 0.9% to 1.4%. Sequences were obtained from naive CD8+ T cells sorted from blood. The source of this sequence is a man between 18 and 29 years old in good health.

The CDR3 reads CASSSPSTGHYEQYF. The CDR3 nucleotides are TGCGCCAGCAGCTCCCCGTCGACAGGCCACTACGAGCAGTACTTC. The V call is TRBV5-1, the J call TRBJ2-7; a weak D match, TRBD1 (6 bases). V lost 3 bases, J lost 3 bases, and 16 bases lay in between. Germline V gives CDR1 SGHRS, CDR2 YFSETQ. This CDR3 has 15 amino acids. Using reference TRBV5-1 and TRBJ2-7 for the parts outside the CDR3, the full variable domain is KAGVTQTPRYLIKTRGQQVTLSCSPISGHRSVSWYQQTPGQGLQFLFEYFSETQRNKGNFPGRFSGRQFSNSRSEMNVSTLELGDSALYLCASSSPSTGHYEQYFGPGTRLTVT.